This T cell receptor beta chain was sequenced during a study of Ad26.COV2.S vaccination and SARS-CoV-2 variants. The repertoire was sequenced with immunoSEQ multiplex PCR; TCRdb's copy has only in-frame clones and lacks some. The repertoire has about 680,000 clones, 89% of them found once; the top ten carry approximately 1.5%. The CDR3 consists of 14 residues. Trimming at V came to 3 bases and at J to 3 bases, leaving 3 bases not matched to a gene. CDR1 is SGHTA, CDR2 FQGNSA, per germline. As to treatment: roughly 18 received Ad26.COV2.S at low or high dose, single or two shots; several received placebo; per-sample allocation not given. On day 63 after the first injection, vaccine and placebo recipients gave samples.

The source was peripheral blood, collected in a trial of Ad26.COV2.S vaccine versus placebo. The chain employs TRBV7-2 and TRBJ2-7; 9 nucleotides agree with TRBD1. This receptor was obtained from a person aged 18 to 59 who received the Ad26.COV2.S COVID-19 vaccine or a placebo. The CDR3 protein is CASSFGTGSYEQYF. The CDR3 coding sequence is TGTGCCAGCAGCTTCGGGACAGGGAGCTACGAGCAGTACTTC.